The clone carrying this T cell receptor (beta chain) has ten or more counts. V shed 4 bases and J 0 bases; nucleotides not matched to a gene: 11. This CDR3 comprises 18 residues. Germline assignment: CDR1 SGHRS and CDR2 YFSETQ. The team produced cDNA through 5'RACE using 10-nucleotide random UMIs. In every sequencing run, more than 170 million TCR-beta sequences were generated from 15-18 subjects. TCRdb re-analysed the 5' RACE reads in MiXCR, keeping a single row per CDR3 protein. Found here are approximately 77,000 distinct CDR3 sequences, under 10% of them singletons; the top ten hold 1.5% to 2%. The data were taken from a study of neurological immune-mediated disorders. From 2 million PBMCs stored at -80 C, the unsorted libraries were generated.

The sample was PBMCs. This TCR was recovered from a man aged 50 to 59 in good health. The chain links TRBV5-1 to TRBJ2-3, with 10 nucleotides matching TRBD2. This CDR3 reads CASSGGSGRTFSTDTQYF. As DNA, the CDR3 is TGCGCCAGCAGCGGGGGTAGCGGGAGGACCTTTAGCACAGATACGCAGTATTTT.